This TCR beta chain came from a study of blood T cells in healthy people across ages. In terms of origin and age, donors were healthy Caucasian individuals from Russia aged 6 to 90. Isolation of PBMCs gave at least 6 million cells per sample. Together with a sample-barcoded 5' primer, a J-beta primer mix was included in a second PCR lasting 7 to 11 cycles. A 12-random-nucleotide template-switch adaptor tagged each cDNA molecule. TCRdb re-derived calls from the 5' RACE reads in MiXCR, one entry per CDR3 protein. Among hundreds of thousands of distinct CDR3 sequences, roughly 46% were seen once, and the ten largest hold around 18%. V was clipped by 5 bases and J by 10 bases; unmatched bases: 23. The CDR3 length is 18 residues. CDR1 and CDR2 (germline): SQVTM, ANQGSEA.

The chain recombines TRBV29-1 with TRBJ2-1, with 10 bases identical to TRBD2. The sample comprised blood. The TCR sequence derives from a man of 80 years or more in good health. Written as DNA, the CDR3 is TGCAGCGTTCCGAGACTAGCGGGTTTCCGGGGGGGGAGTGGGGAGCAGTTCTTC. The encoded protein is CSVPRLAGFRGGSGEQFF.